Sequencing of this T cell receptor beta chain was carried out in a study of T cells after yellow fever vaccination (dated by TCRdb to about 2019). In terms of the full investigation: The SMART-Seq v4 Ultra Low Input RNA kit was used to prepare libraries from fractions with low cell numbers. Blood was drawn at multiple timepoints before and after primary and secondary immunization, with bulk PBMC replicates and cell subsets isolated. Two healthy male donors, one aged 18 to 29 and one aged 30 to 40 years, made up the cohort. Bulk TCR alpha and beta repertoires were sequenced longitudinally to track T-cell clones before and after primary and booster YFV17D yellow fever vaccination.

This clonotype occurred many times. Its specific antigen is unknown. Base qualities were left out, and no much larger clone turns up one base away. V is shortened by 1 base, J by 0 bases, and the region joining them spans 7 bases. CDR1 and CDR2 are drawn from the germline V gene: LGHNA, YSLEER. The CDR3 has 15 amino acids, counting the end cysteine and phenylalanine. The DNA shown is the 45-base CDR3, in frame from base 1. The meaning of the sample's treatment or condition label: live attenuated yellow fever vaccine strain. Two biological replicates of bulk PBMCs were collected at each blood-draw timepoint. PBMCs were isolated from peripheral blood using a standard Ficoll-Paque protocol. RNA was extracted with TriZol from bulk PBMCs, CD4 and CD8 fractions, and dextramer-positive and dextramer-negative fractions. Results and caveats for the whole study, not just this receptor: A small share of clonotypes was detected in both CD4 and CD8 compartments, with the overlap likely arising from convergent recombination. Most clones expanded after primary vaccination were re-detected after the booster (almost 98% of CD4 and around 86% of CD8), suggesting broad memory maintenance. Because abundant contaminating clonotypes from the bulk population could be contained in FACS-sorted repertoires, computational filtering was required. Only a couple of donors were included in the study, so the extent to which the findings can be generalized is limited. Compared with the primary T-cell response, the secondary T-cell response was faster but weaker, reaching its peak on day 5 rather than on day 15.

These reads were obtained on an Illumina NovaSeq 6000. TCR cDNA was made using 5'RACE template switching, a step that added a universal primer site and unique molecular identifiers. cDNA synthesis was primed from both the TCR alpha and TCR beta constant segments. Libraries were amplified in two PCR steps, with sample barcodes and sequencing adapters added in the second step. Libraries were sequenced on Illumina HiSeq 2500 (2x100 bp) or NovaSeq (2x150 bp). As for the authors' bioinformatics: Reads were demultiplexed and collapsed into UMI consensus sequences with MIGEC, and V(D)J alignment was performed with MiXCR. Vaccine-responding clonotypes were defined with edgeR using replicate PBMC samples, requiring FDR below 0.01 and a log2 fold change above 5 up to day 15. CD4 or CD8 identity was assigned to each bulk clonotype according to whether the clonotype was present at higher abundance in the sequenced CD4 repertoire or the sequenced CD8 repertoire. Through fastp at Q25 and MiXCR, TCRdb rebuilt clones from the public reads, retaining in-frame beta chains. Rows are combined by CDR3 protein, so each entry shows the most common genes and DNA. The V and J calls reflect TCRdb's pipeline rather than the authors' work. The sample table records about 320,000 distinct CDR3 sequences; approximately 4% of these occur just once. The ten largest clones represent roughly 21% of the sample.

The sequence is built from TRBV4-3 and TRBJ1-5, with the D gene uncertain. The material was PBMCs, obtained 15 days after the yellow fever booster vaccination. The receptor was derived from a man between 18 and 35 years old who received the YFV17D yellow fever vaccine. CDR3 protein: CASSQGGYSNQPQHF. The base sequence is TGCGCCAGCAGCCAAGGAGGTTATAGCAATCAGCCCCAGCATTTT.